This T cell receptor (delta chain) stems from a study of delta chains in infants with herpesvirus infections. Gamma-chain- and delta-chain-specific primers converted PBMC RNA into TCR cDNA. TCRdb reanalysed the RT-PCR reads with CATT. The sample includes 2,000 to 3,000 delta-chain clones, 35% to 45% of them seen just once. V was pared by 1 base and J by 10 bases, with 13 bases of the junction left unmatched. There are 16 residues in the CDR3. In germline, CDR1 is GEAIGNYY, CDR2 EKD. The TCR sequence derives from a human donor who was a Ugandan infant, either HIV-exposed or HIV-unexposed (not recorded which). Here the sequenced sample was peripheral blood, taken at time point 4 of longitudinal follow-up. The J gene is TRDJ1, the V gene TRDV2; 11 bases are a match to TRDD3. The CDR3 nucleotides read TGTGCCTGTGACACGGCGGCTCTACTGGGGGATAAAGCACTCATCTTT. Protein product: CACDTAALLGDKALIF.